This T cell receptor (beta chain) was profiled in a study of cytomegalovirus exposure and HLA in healthy donors. Broader study findings: Later analysis found that TCR beta chains associated with HLA were more clonally expanded than other, equally common chains.

Concerning this clone: Its target is unknown.

PCR used 60 Vbeta primers and 13 Jbeta primers. Measured with immunoSEQ multiplex PCR; TCRdb has only the in-frame clones, and not every one. The sample lists 130,000 to 150,000 clones; over 60% were seen once. The receptor's source is a woman in her twenties or thirties in good health and CMV-seronegative. Specimen: PBMCs.

The CDR3 here is CAWSSEYRGRDEKLFF. The CDR3, as DNA: TGTGCCTGGAGCTCCGAATACAGGGGAAGGGATGAAAAACTGTTTTTT. The rearrangement links TRBV30 to TRBJ1-4; 7 positions agree with TRBD1. The ends lost 3 bases at V and 6 bases at J; junction bases unmatched: 13. The germline gives CDR1 GTSNPN, CDR2 SVGIG (reference sequence). This CDR3 spans 16 amino acids.